Included here is one TCR beta chain sequence, with context. Its target is not known. V was shortened by 8 bases and J by 1 base, with 11 bases between the two germline ends. CDR1 is SQVTM and CDR2 is ANQGSEA in the germline V gene. CDR3 length equals 12 residues. This specimen belongs to a study of shared clonotypes between healthy human individuals. Study conclusions and caveats: Depth of sequencing was expected to influence donor clonotype sharing.

Only in-frame clones appear in the TCRdb table, and some are missing; sequencing was by immunoSEQ multiplex PCR. The sample lists 2 million to 2.5 million clones; more than 85% were seen once. Sample: naive CD4+ T cells from PBMCs. Indicated subset: CD45RA+ positively selected. The TCR was taken from a man between 18 and 29 years old in good health. Some clones in this sample may be carry-over from other donors' samples. The J gene is TRBJ1-2, the V gene TRBV29-1, with D possibly TRBD1 on 6 matching bases. This CDR3 is CSQRTDNYGYTF. DNA of the CDR3: TGCAGCCAGAGGACAGATAACTATGGCTACACCTTC.